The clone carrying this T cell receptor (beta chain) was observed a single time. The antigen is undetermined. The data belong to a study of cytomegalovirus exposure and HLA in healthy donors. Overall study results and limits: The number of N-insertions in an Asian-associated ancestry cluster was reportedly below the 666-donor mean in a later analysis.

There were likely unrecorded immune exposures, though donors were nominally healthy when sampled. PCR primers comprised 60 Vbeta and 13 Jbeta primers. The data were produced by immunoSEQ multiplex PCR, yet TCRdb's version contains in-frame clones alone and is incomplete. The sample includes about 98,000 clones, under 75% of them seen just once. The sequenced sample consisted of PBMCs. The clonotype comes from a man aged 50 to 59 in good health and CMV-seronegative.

DNA of the CDR3: TGTGCCAGCAGAAACAGGGTGGGTTCAGATACGCAGTATTTT. Its translation: CASRNRVGSDTQYF. This chain links TRBV2 with TRBJ2-3; possible D gene TRBD1, 6 bases. Germline assignment: CDR1 SNHLY and CDR2 FYNNEI. The CDR3 totals 14 residues. The V and J ends lost 6 bases and 4 bases respectively, with 14 bases between them.